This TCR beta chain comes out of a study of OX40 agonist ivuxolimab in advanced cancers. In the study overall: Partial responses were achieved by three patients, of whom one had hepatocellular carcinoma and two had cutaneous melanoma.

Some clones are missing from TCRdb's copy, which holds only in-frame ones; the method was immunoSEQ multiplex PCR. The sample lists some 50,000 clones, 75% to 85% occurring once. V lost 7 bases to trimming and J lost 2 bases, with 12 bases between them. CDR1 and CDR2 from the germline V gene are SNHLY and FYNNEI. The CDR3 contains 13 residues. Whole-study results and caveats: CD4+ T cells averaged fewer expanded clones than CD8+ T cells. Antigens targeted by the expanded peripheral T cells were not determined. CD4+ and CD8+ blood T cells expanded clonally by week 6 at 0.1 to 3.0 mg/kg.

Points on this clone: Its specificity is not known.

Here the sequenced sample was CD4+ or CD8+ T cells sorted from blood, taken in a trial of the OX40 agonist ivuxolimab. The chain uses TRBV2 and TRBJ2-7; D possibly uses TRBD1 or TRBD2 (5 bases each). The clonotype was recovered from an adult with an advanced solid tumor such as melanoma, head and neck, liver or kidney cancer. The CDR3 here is CASKGDPAYEQYF. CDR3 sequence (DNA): TGTGCCAGCAAAGGGGACCCGGCCTACGAGCAGTACTTC.